This T cell receptor beta chain appears in the sequencing data of a study of radiotherapy plus CTLA-4 blockade in lung cancer. TCRdb's table, derived via immunoSEQ multiplex PCR, lists solely in-frame clones and lacks some. Of under 95,000 clones listed, 78% are singletons. The specimen was peripheral blood, collected from a patient treated with radiotherapy plus ipilimumab. This receptor was obtained from a human donor with non-small cell lung cancer whose response to radiotherapy plus ipilimumab could not be evaluated. Some clones in this sample may be carry-over from other donors' samples.

CDR3: CASSHLAETNYGYTF. In DNA form, the CDR3 reads TGTGCCAGCAGCCATCTGGCAGAAACTAACTATGGCTACACCTTC. The chain is built from TRBV6-6 and TRBJ1-2, with unresolved D. Trimming cost V 6 bases and J 0 bases, with 14 bases left between them. The CDR3 contains 15 residues. Germline assignment: CDR1 MNHNY and CDR2 SVGAGI (reference sequence).